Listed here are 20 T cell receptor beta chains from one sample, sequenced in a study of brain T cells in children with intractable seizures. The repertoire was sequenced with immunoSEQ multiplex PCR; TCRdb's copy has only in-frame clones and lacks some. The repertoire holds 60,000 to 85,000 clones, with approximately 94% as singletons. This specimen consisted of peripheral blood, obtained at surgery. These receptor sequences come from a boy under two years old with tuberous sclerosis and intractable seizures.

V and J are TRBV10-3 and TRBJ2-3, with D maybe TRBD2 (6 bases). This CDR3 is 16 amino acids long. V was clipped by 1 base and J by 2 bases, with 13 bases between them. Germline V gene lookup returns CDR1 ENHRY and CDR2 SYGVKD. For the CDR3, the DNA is TGTGCCATCAGTGAGTGGGGAGGACTTAACACAGATACGCAGTATTTT. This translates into CAISEWGGLNTDTQYF.

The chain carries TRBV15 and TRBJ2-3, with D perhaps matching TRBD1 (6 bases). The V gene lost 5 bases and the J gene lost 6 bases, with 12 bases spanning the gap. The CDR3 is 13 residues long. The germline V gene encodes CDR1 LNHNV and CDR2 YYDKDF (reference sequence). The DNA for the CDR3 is TGTGCCACCAGCTCGCCAGGGGCTGATACGCAGTATTTT. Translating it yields CATSSPGADTQYF.

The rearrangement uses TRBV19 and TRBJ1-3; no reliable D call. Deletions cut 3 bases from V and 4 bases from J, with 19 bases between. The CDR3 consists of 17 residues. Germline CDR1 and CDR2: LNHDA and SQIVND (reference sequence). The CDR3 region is CASSIGIARSLGNTIYF. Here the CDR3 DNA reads TGTGCCAGTAGTATTGGTATCGCGAGGAGTTTAGGAAACACCATATATTTT.

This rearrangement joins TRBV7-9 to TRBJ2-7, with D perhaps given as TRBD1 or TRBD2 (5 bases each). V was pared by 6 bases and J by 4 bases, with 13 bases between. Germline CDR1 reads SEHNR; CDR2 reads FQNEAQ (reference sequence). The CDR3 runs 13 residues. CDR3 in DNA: TGTGCCAGCAGTACACAGGAGGAATACGAGCAGTACTTC. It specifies CASSTQEEYEQYF.

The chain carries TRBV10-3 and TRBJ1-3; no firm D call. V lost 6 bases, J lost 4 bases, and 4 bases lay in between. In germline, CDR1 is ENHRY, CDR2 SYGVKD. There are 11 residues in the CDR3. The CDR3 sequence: CAIRQGNTIYF. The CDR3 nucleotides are TGTGCCATCAGACAGGGAAACACCATATATTTT.

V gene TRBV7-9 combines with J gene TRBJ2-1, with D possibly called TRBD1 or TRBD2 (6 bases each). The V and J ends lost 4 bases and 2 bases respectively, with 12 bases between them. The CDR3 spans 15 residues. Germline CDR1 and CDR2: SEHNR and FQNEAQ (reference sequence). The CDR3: CASSSIGGPYNEQFF. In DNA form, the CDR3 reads TGTGCCAGCAGCTCGATAGGGGGGCCCTACAATGAGCAGTTCTTC.

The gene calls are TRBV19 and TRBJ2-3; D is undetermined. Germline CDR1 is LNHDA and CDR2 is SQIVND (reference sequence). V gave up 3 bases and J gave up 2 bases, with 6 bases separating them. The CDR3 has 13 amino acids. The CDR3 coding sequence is TGTGCCAGTAGTATTCTTCCCACAGATACGCAGTATTTT. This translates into CASSILPTDTQYF.

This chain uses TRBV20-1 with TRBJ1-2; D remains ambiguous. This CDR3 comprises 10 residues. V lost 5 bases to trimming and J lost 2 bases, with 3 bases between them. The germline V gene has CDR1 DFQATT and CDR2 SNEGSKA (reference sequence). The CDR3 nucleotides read TGCAGTGCTTGGAACTATGGCTACACCTTC. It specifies CSAWNYGYTF.

The DNA of the CDR3 is TGTGCCAGCAGCCCCCTCGGGGCCCAAGAGACCCAGTACTTC. Its translation: CASSPLGAQETQYF. The J gene is TRBJ2-5, the V gene TRBV7-3; perhaps D is TRBD1 or TRBD2 (5 bases each). The V and J ends lost 5 bases and 1 base respectively, with 11 bases between them. CDR3 length: 14 amino acids. Germline V gives CDR1 SGHTA, CDR2 FQGTGA.

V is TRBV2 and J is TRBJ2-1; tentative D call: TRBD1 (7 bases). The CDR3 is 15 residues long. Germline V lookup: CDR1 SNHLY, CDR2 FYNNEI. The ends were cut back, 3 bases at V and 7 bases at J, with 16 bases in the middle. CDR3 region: CASSDDREDPNEQFF. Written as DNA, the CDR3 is TGTGCCAGCAGTGACGACAGGGAGGACCCTAATGAGCAGTTCTTC.

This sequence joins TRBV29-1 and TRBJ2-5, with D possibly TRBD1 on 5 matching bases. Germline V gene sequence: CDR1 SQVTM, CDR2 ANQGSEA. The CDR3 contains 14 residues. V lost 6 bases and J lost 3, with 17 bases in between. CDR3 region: CSVQERSWEETQYF. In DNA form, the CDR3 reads TGCAGCGTACAGGAGAGGAGTTGGGAAGAGACCCAGTACTTC.

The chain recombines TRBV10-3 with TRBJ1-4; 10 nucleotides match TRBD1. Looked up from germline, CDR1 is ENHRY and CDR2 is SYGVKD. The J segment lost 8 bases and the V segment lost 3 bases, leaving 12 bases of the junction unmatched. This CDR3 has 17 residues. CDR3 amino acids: CAISEESGTGAPEKLFF. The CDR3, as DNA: TGTGCCATCAGTGAAGAGTCGGGGACAGGGGCGCCGGAAAAACTGTTTTTT.

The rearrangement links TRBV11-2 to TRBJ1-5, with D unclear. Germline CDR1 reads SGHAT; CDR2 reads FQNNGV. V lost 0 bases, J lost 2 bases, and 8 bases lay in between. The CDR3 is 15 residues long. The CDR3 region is CASSLDHTGNQPQHF. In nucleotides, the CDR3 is TGTGCCAGCAGCTTAGATCACACAGGCAATCAGCCCCAGCATTTT.

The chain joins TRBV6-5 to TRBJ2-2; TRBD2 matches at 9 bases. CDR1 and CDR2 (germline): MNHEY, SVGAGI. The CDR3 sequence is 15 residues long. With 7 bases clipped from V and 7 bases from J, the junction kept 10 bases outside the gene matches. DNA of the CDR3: TGTGCCAGCATTCCGACTAGCGGAGGGAGCGGGGAGCTGTTTTTT. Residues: CASIPTSGGSGELFF.

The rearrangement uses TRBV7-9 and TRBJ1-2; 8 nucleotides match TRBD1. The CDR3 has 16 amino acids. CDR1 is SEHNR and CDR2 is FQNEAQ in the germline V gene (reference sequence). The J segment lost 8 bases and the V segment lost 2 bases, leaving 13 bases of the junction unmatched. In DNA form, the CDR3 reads TGTGCCAGCAGCTTATTGACCCGGGACAGGACATGGGGCTACACCTTC. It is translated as CASSLLTRDRTWGYTF.

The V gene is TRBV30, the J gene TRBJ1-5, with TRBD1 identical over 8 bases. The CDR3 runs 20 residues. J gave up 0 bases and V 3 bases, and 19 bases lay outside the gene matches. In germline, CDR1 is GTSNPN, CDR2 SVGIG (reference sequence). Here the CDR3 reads CAWSPGQGIFRQNSNQPQHF. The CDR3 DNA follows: TGTGCCTGGAGCCCCGGACAGGGAATCTTCCGGCAGAATAGCAATCAGCCCCAGCATTTT.

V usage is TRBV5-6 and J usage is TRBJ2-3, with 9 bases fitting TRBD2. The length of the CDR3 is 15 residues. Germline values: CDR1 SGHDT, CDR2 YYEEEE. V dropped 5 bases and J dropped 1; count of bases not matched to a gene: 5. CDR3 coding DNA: TGTGCCAGCAGACGGCGACTAGCGGGCACAGATACGCAGTATTTT. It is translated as CASRRRLAGTDTQYF.

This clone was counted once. Here the CDR3 reads CASSPRAVGASNYGYTF. CDR3 in DNA: TGTGCCAGCAGCCCCCGGGCAGTCGGAGCGTCTAACTATGGCTACACCTTC. The V and J genes are TRBV7-3 and TRBJ1-2; D ambiguous. From germline, CDR1 is SGHTA and CDR2 FQGTGA. The CDR3 extends over 17 amino acids. V dropped 5 bases and J dropped 0 bases, with 19 bases sitting between them.

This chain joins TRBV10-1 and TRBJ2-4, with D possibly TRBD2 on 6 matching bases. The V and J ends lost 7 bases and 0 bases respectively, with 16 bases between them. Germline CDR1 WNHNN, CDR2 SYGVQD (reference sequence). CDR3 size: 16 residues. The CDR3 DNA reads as TGCGCCAGCAAAGCTGGAGGGATCCTAGCCAAAAACATTCAGTACTTC. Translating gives CASKAGGILAKNIQYF.

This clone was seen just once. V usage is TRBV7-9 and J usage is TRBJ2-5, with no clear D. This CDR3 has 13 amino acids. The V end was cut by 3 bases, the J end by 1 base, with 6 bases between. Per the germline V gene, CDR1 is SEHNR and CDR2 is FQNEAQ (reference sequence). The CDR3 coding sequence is TGTGCCAGCAGCTTTCTGAGCCAAGAGACCCAGTACTTC. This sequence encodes CASSFLSQETQYF.